This passage covers 10 T cell receptor beta chains from one sample sequenced in a study of T cell responses to AZD1222 COVID-19 vaccine. Sequencing was performed with immunoSEQ multiplex PCR; in TCRdb, only in-frame clones are kept and a portion is missing. The table records about 100,000 clones, 70% to 90% of them present only once. Specimen: peripheral blood, collected on day 0 of MenACWY control vaccination. These TCRs come from an adult in good health.

The rearrangement uses TRBV6-6 and TRBJ2-7; 8 bases align to TRBD1. The CDR3 is 14 residues long. Germline CDR1 and CDR2: MNHNY and SVGAGI (reference sequence). V shed 5 bases and J 4 bases; nucleotides not matched to a gene: 7. The CDR3, as DNA: TGTGCCAGCAGTCGGCCGACAGGGGAATACGAGCAGTACTTC. This translates into CASSRPTGEYEQYF.

This chain uses TRBV4-2 with TRBJ1-5; D may be TRBD1 (5 bases). Germline V gene sequence: CDR1 LGHNA, CDR2 YNFKEQ. V was shortened by 1 base and J by 1 base, with 11 bases between the two germline ends. The CDR3 is 16 amino acids. CDR3 nucleotide sequence: TGTGCCAGCAGCCAAGCCGGGGGTAGGAGCAATCAGCCCCAGCATTTT. The encoded protein is CASSQAGGRSNQPQHF.

As DNA, the CDR3 is TGTGCCGCGGGGCGATCCTACGAGCAGTACTTC. Residues: CAAGRSYEQYF. V is TRBV3-1 (or the pseudogene TRBV3-2) and J is TRBJ2-7, with TRBD2 as a possible D gene (6 bases). V dropped 11 bases and J dropped 1 base, with 9 bases sitting between them. CDR3 size: 11 residues. Germline CDR1 is LGHDT and CDR2 is YNNKEL (reference sequence).

The sample holds one count of this clone. The chain carries TRBV29-1 and TRBJ2-7; the D gene is possibly TRBD2 (6 bases). The V gene's germline CDR1 is SQVTM and CDR2 ANQGSEA. The CDR3 has 16 residues. V was pared by 2 bases and J by 3 bases, with 20 bases between. The CDR3 bases are TGCAGCGTTGAATTAATCCGGGACTTCCACAACTACGAGCAGTACTTC. Translation: CSVELIRDFHNYEQYF.

This chain uses TRBV3-1 (or the pseudogene TRBV3-2) with TRBJ2-3; D uncertain. Trimming pared 0 bases from V and 11 bases from J, leaving 18 bases between. Germline V gives CDR1 LGHDT, CDR2 YNNKEL (reference sequence). The length of the CDR3 is 15 residues. CDR3 residues: CASSQDRWTLGVQYF. The CDR3 bases are TGTGCCAGCAGCCAAGATCGGTGGACCCTGGGTGTGCAGTATTTT.

This chain joins TRBV19 and TRBJ2-2, with TRBD2 matching over 7 bases. The CDR3 runs to 16 residues. J gave up 3 bases and V 7 bases, and 11 bases lay outside the gene matches. Per germline, CDR1 LNHDA and CDR2 SQIVND (reference sequence). CDR3: CASKTSPGGYTGELFF. The CDR3 bases are TGTGCCAGTAAGACCTCGCCGGGGGGTTACACCGGGGAGCTGTTTTTT.

This clone was counted between two and nine times. Other DNA sequences from this sample encode an identical CDR3 as well. V gene TRBV6-5 combines with J gene TRBJ1-5; D perhaps matches TRBD1 (6 bases). Trimming removed 6 bases at V and 4 bases at J, with 13 bases between. There are 14 residues in the CDR3. Germline V gene sequence: CDR1 MNHEY, CDR2 SVGAGI. The DNA of the CDR3 is TGTGCCAGCAGACGTACAGGGAGGAATCAGCCCCAGCATTTT. This encodes CASRRTGRNQPQHF.

For this clone: An end of the junction does not agree with germline; a read error may underlie this. The chain has TRBV3-1 (or the pseudogene TRBV3-2) and TRBJ1-5; 9 nucleotides agree with TRBD1. The V gene's germline CDR1 is LGHDT and CDR2 YNNKEL (reference sequence). The CDR3 loop spans 14 amino acids. CDR3 DNA: TGTGCCAGCAGCCATACAGGGGGCAAGCAGCCCCAGCATTTT. It is translated as CASSHTGGKQPQHF.

This clone was recorded only once. This chain links TRBV28 with TRBJ1-5; no clear D gene. Germline loops: CDR1 MDHEN, CDR2 SYDVKM. V gave up 5 bases and J gave up 1 base, with 6 bases separating them. This CDR3 is 13 amino acids long. Written as DNA, the CDR3 is TGTGCCAGCAGTCCCCTGAGCAATCAGCCCCAGCATTTT. Encoded protein: CASSPLSNQPQHF.

The J gene is TRBJ1-2, the V gene TRBV9; D is perhaps TRBD1 (5 bases). CDR1 is SGDLS and CDR2 is YYNGEE in the germline V gene. V gave up 3 bases and J gave up 1 base, with 13 bases separating them. The CDR3 is 15 amino acids. The DNA of the CDR3 is TGTGCCAGCAGCGGAGGGGACCTATTTAACTATGGCTACACCTTC. Translating it yields CASSGGDLFNYGYTF. The whole variable domain, remainder taken from reference TRBV9 and TRBJ1-2, is DSGVTQTPKHLITATGQRVTLRCSPRSGDLSVYWYQQSLDQGLQFLIQYYNGEERAKGNILERFSAQQFPDLHSELNLSSLELGDSALYFCASSGGDLFNYGYTFGSGTRLTVV.